This T cell receptor (beta chain) was profiled in a study of blood T cell repertoires in COVID-19. Study context: Sample material is recorded as cDNA or gDNA derived from T cells, B-cell-depleted T cells, or PBMCs.

Authors' analysis steps: Counts of nucleated cells, estimated from reference gene primer amplification, were obtained. The table came from immunoSEQ multiplex PCR; TCRdb's copy has only in-frame clones and leaves some out. Clone size and V and J calls were adopted from that table, with D and trimming inferred from the DNA. The data show over 95,000 clones, with over 80% seen just once and 2% held by the top ten. Germline CDR1 reads LGHDT; CDR2 reads YNNKEL (reference sequence). This CDR3 is 15 amino acids long. V shed 4 bases and J shed 5 bases, with 15 bases lying between them. The chain recombines TRBV3-1 (or the pseudogene TRBV3-2) with TRBJ2-1; no reliable D call. The sequence came from a man in his 70s with active or convalescent COVID-19. Sequences were obtained from peripheral blood. The CDR3 reads CASSPVAPRDNEQFF. DNA for the CDR3: TGTGCCAGCAGCCCCGTGGCGCCCCGGGACAATGAGCAGTTCTTC.